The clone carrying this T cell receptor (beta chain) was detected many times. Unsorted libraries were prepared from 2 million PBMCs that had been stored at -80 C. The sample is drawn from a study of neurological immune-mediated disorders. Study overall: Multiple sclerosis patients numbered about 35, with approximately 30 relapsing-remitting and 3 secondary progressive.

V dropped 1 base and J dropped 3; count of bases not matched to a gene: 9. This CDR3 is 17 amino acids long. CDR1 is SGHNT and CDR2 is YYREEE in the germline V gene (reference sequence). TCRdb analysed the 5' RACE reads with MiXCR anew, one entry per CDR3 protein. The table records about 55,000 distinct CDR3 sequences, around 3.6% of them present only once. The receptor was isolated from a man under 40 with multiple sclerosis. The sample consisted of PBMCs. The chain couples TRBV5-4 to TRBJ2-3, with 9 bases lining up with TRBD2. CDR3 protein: CASSLNRLAGITDTQYF. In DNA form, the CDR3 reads TGTGCCAGCAGCTTGAACCGGCTAGCGGGGATAACAGATACGCAGTATTTT.